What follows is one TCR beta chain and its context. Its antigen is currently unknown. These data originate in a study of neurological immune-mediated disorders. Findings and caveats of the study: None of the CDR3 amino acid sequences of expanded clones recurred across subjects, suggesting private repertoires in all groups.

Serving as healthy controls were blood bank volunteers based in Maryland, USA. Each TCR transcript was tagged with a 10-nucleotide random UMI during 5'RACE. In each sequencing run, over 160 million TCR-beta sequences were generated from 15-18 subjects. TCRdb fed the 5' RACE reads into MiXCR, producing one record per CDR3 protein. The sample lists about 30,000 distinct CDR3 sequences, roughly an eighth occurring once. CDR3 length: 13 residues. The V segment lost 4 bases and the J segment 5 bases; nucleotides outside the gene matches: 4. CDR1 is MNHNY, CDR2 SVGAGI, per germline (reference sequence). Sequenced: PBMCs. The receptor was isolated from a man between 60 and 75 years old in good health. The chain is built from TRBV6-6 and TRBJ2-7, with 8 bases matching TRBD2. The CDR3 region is CASSSRGDHEQYF. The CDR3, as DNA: TGTGCCAGCAGTTCGCGGGGGGATCACGAGCAGTACTTC.